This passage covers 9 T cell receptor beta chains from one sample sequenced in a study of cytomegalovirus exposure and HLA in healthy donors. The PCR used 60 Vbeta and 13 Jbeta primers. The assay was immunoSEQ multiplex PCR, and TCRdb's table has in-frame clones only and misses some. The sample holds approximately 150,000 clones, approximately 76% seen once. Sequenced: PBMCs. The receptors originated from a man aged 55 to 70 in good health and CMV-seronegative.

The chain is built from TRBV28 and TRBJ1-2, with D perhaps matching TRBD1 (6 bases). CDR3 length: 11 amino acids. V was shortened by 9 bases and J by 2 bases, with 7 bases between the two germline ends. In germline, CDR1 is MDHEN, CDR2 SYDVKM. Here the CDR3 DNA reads TGTGCCAGTGGACAGAACTATGGCTACACCTTC. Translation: CASGQNYGYTF.

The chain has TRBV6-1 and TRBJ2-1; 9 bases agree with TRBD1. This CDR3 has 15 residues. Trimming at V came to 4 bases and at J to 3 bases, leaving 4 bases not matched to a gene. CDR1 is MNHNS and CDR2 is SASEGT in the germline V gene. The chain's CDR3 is CASSGDRAGYNEQFF. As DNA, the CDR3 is TGTGCCAGCAGTGGGGACAGGGCGGGCTACAATGAGCAGTTCTTC.

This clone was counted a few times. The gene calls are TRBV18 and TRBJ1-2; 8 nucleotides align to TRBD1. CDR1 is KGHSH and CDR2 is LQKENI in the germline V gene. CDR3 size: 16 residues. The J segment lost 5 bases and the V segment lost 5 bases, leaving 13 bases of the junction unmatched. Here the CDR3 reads CASSIGGQGTGYGYTF. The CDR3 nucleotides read TGTGCCAGCTCAATAGGCGGACAGGGCACCGGGTATGGCTACACCTTC.

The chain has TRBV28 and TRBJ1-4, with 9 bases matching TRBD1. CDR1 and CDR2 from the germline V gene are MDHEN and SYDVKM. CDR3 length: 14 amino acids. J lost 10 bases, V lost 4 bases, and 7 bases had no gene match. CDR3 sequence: CASSSGTGYAKLFF. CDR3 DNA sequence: TGTGCCAGCAGTTCCGGGACAGGGTATGCAAAACTGTTTTTT.

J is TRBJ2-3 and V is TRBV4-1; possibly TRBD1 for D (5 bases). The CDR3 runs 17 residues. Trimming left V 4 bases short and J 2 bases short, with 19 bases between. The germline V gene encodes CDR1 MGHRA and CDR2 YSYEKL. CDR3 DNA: TGCGCCAGCAGCCGACGTCCGATAGGGGATTACACAGATACGCAGTATTTT. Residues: CASSRRPIGDYTDTQYF.

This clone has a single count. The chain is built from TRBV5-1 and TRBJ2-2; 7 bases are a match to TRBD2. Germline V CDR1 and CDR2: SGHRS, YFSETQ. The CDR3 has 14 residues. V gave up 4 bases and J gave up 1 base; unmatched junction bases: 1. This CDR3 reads CASSPGGNTGELFF. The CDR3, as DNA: TGCGCCAGCAGCCCGGGGGGGAACACCGGGGAGCTGTTTTTT.

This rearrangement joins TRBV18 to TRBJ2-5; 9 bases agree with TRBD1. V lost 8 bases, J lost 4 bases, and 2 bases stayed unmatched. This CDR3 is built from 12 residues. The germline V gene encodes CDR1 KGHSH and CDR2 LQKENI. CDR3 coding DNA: TGTGCCAGCCACAGGGGGCGAGAGACCCAGTACTTC. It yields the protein CASHRGRETQYF.

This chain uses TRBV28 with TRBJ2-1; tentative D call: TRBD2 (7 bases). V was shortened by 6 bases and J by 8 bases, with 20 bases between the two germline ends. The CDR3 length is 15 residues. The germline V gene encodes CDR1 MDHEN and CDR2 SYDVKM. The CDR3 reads CASRWGGLTLDEQFF. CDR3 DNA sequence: TGTGCCAGCAGGTGGGGGGGGCTAACACTGGATGAGCAGTTCTTC. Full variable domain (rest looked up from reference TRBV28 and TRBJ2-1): DVKVTQSSRYLVKRTGEKVFLECVQDMDHENMFWYRQDPGLGLRLIYFSYDVKMKEKGDIPEGYSVSREKKERFSLILESASTNQTSMYLCASRWGGLTLDEQFFGPGTRLTVL.

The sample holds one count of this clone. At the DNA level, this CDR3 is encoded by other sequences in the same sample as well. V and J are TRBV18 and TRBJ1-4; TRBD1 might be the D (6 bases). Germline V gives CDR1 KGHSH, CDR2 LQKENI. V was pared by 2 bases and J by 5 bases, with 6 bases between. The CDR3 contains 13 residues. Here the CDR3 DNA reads TGTGCCAGCTCACCAGGACAGAATGAAAAACTGTTTTTT. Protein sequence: CASSPGQNEKLFF.